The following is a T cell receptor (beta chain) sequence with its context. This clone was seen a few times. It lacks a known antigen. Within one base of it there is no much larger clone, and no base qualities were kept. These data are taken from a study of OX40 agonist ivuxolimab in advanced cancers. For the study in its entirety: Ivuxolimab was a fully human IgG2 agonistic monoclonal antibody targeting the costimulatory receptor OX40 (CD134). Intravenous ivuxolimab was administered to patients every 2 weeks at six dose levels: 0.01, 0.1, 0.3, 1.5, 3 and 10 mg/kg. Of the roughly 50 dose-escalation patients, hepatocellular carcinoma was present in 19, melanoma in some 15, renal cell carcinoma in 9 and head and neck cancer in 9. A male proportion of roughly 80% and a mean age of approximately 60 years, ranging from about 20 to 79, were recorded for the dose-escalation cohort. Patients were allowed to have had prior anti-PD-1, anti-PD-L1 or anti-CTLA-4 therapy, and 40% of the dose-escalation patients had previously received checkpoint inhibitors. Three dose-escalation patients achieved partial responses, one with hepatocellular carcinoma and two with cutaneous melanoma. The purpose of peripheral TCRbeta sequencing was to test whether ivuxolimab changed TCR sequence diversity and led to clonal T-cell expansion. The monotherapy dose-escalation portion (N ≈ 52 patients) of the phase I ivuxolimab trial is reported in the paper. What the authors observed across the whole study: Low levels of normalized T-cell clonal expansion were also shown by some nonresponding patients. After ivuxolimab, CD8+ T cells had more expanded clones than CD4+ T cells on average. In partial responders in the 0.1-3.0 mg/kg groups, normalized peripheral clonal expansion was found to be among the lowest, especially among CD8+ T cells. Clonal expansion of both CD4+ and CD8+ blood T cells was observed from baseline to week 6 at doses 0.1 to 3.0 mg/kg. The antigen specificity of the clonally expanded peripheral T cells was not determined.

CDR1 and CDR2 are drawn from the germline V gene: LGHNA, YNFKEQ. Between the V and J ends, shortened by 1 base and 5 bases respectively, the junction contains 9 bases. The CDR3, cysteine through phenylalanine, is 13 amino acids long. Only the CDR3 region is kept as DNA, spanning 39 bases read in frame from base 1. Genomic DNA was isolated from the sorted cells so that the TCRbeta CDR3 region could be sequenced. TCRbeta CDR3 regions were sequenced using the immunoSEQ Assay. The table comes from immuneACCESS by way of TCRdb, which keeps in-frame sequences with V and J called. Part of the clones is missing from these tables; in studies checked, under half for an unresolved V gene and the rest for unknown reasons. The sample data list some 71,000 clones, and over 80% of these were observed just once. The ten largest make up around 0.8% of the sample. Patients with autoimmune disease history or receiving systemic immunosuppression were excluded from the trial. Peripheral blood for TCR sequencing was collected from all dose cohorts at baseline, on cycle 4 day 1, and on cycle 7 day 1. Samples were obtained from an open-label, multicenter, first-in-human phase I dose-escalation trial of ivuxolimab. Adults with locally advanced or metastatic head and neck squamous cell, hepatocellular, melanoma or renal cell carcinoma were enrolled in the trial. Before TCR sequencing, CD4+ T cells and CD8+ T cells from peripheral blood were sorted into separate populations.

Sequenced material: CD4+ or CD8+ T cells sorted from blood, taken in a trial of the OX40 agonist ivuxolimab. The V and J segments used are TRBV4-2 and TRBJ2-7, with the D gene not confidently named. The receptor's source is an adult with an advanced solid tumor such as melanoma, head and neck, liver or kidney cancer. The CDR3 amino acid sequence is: CASSQVGHDEQYF. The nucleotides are TGTGCCAGCAGCCAAGTTGGGCACGACGAGCAGTACTTC.